This TCR beta chain originates from a study of cytomegalovirus exposure and HLA in healthy donors. Primers for the PCR totalled 60 Vbeta and 13 Jbeta. Some clones are missing from TCRdb's copy, which holds only in-frame ones; the method was immunoSEQ multiplex PCR. The data hold 190,000 or so clones, with approximately 82% observed a single time. Comments on this clone: Its target is not known.

Germline V gene sequence: CDR1 SGHAT, CDR2 FQNNGV. The CDR3 contains 18 residues. The ends were cut back, 5 bases at V and 2 bases at J, with 24 bases in the middle. Findings and limits, study-wide: Excluded: some indistinguishable V segments such as TRBV6-2 and TRBV6-3.

Sequencing was done on a sample of PBMCs. The chain is built from TRBV11-2 and TRBJ1-2; no definite D call. The TCR was taken from a woman aged 45 to 65 in good health and CMV-seropositive. The CDR3 reads CASSGRGLEGWVNYGYTF. The CDR3 DNA is TGTGCCAGCAGCGGGCGCGGTCTCGAGGGCTGGGTCAACTATGGCTACACCTTC.